The rows below give T cell receptor beta chains drawn from one sample of a study of CD4 T cell repertoires in COVID-19. Assay used: immunoSEQ multiplex PCR; TCRdb lists only in-frame clones, some missing. The sample has about 24,000 clones; nearly 95% are singletons. The sample in question was circulating follicular helper CD4+ T cells (cTfh) from blood, obtained before the COVID-19 pandemic. The origin of the receptors is a human donor who had COVID-19. The CDR3 runs from the conserved cysteine through the conserved F or W. Fields, in order: J gene, clone size, V gene, D gene, CDR3 DNA, CDR3 protein. The D gene is left open where the match is weak. The listing skips clone size in some rows; elsewhere it reads once, few, many or a size class.

J gene: TRBJ1-6
clone size: .
V gene: TRBV27
D gene: TRBD1
CDR3 DNA: TGTGCCAGCAGCCCCTGGACAGGGGGAGGGAATTCACCCCTCCACTTT
CDR3 protein: CASSPWTGGGNSPLHF

J gene: TRBJ2-7
clone size: .
V gene: TRBV27
D gene: TRBD1
CDR3 DNA: TGTGCCAGCAGTTCTCTGGACAGGGCCTACGAGCAGTACTTC
CDR3 protein: CASSSLDRAYEQYF

J gene: TRBJ2-3
clone size: .
V gene: TRBV5-4
D gene: .
CDR3 DNA: TGTGCCAGCAGCTTTAAGAGCGCGGCAGATACGCAGTATTTT
CDR3 protein: CASSFKSAADTQYF

J gene: TRBJ2-7
clone size: .
V gene: TRBV6-1
D gene: .
CDR3 DNA: TGTGCCAGCAGTGAAGGCACAGGGTCCTACGAGCAGTACTTC
CDR3 protein: CASSEGTGSYEQYF

J gene: TRBJ1-1
clone size: .
V gene: TRBV10-2
D gene: .
CDR3 DNA: TGCGCCAGCAGTTCTCCCCCACAGCTGAACACTGAAGCTTTCTTT
CDR3 protein: CASSSPPQLNTEAFF

J gene: TRBJ2-3
clone size: .
V gene: TRBV2
D gene: .
CDR3 DNA: TGTGCCAGCAGTCTGATGAGCGCTAGCACAGATACGCAGTATTTT
CDR3 protein: CASSLMSASTDTQYF

J gene: TRBJ2-1
clone size: .
V gene: TRBV7-3
D gene: TRBD2
CDR3 DNA: TGTGCCAGCAGCAGTTTAGCGGGGTCCTACAATGAGCAGTTCTTC
CDR3 protein: CASSSLAGSYNEQFF

J gene: TRBJ2-3
clone size: .
V gene: TRBV19
D gene: .
CDR3 DNA: TGTGCCACTTCGGGGACGGGGGGCAAGACAGATACGCAGTATTTT
CDR3 protein: CATSGTGGKTDTQYF

J gene: TRBJ2-5
clone size: .
V gene: TRBV15
D gene: .
CDR3 DNA: TGTGCCACCAGCAGAGATCTGACAATAGAGACCCAGTACTTC
CDR3 protein: CATSRDLTIETQYF

J gene: TRBJ1-2
clone size: .
V gene: TRBV19
D gene: .
CDR3 DNA: TGTGCCAGTAGATCCGACCCCCGACATAACTATGGCTACACCTTC
CDR3 protein: CASRSDPRHNYGYTF

J gene: TRBJ2-7
clone size: once
V gene: TRBV23-1
D gene: .
CDR3 DNA: TGCGCCAGCAGTCATAGCGGTCTCTCCTACGAGCAGTACTTC
CDR3 protein: CASSHSGLSYEQYF

J gene: TRBJ1-1
clone size: .
V gene: TRBV19
D gene: .
CDR3 DNA: TGTGCCAGTAGTATCCTGGACAGTTCCACTGAAGCTTTCTTT
CDR3 protein: CASSILDSSTEAFF

J gene: TRBJ1-1
clone size: once
V gene: TRBV10-3
D gene: .
CDR3 DNA: TGTGCCATCAGGACTTCCCAGGGGAACACTGAAGCTTTCTTT
CDR3 protein: CAIRTSQGNTEAFF

J gene: TRBJ2-5
clone size: .
V gene: TRBV5-4
D gene: .
CDR3 DNA: TGTGCCAGCAGCTTGAATCAGCAAGAGACCCAGTACTTC
CDR3 protein: CASSLNQQETQYF

J gene: TRBJ2-1
clone size: .
V gene: TRBV7-2
D gene: TRBD2
CDR3 DNA: TGTGCCAGCAGCCCGACTAGCGGCTCCTACAATGAGCAGTTCTTC
CDR3 protein: CASSPTSGSYNEQFF

J gene: TRBJ1-3
clone size: .
V gene: TRBV5-1
D gene: TRBD1
CDR3 DNA: TGCGCCAGCAGCTTATCGGGACAGGGGACTGGAAACACCATATATTTT
CDR3 protein: CASSLSGQGTGNTIYF

J gene: TRBJ1-6
clone size: .
V gene: TRBV2
D gene: .
CDR3 DNA: TGTGCCAGCAAAGAACGGGATAATTCACCCCTCCACTTT
CDR3 protein: CASKERDNSPLHF

J gene: TRBJ2-7
clone size: .
V gene: TRBV27
D gene: TRBD1
CDR3 DNA: TGTGCCAGCAGTTTATCGGGACAGGTCTACGAGCAGTACTTC
CDR3 protein: CASSLSGQVYEQYF

J gene: TRBJ1-2
clone size: once
V gene: TRBV25-1
D gene: .
CDR3 DNA: TGTGCCAGCAGTGAATCGGGAGGACCCTATGGCTACACCTTC
CDR3 protein: CASSESGGPYGYTF

J gene: TRBJ1-5
clone size: .
V gene: TRBV6-1
D gene: .
CDR3 DNA: TGTGCCAGCAGTGAAACGCGGTTTCAGCCCCAGCATTTT
CDR3 protein: CASSETRFQPQHF

J gene: TRBJ1-1
clone size: once
V gene: TRBV7-9
D gene: TRBD1
CDR3 DNA: TGTGCCAGCAGCCTGGGACAGGTGAACACTGAAGCTTTCTTT
CDR3 protein: CASSLGQVNTEAFF

J gene: TRBJ2-7
clone size: .
V gene: TRBV19
D gene: TRBD2
CDR3 DNA: TGTGCCAGTAGTTTAAGACTAGCGGGGTTCGAGCAGTACTTC
CDR3 protein: CASSLRLAGFEQYF

J gene: TRBJ2-1
clone size: .
V gene: TRBV11-2
D gene: .
CDR3 DNA: TGTGCCAGCAGCTTAACGTGGGCTTCCTACAATGAGCAGTTCTTC
CDR3 protein: CASSLTWASYNEQFF

J gene: TRBJ2-3
clone size: .
V gene: TRBV30
D gene: .
CDR3 DNA: TGTGCCTGCCACCGAGACCAGGGCACAGATACGCAGTATTTT
CDR3 protein: CACHRDQGTDTQYF